A single sample gave rise to the 25 T cell receptor beta chains below, sequenced in a study of cytomegalovirus exposure and HLA in healthy donors. Vbeta (60) and Jbeta (13) primers were used in the PCR. Data came from immunoSEQ multiplex PCR; TCRdb stores just in-frame clones and leaves some out. The sample has about 120,000 clones, over 65% seen once. Material for sequencing was PBMCs. The receptor source for this set is a man aged 18 to 29 in good health and CMV-seronegative.

Only one count was recorded for this clone. CDR3: CASSSTGTGEMHYEQYF. Written as DNA, the CDR3 is TGTGCCAGCAGCTCGACCGGGACAGGGGAGATGCACTACGAGCAGTACTTC. The rearrangement joins TRBV7-6 to TRBJ2-7; 10 positions agree with TRBD1. The CDR3 extends over 17 amino acids. V shed 4 bases and J 3 bases; nucleotides not matched to a gene: 12. In germline, CDR1 is SGHVS, CDR2 FNYEAQ.

There are a few counts of this clone. V gene TRBV2 combines with J gene TRBJ2-2; D remains ambiguous. The CDR3 covers 14 residues. Trimming stripped 8 bases from V and 4 bases from J, with 14 bases between. Germline V gives CDR1 SNHLY, CDR2 FYNNEI. This CDR3 reads CASAPTSITGELFF. The CDR3 DNA reads as TGTGCCAGCGCCCCTACGAGTATCACCGGGGAGCTGTTTTTT.

The CDR3 protein is CASSLRSGETAGNTIYF. CDR3 DNA sequence: TGTGCCAGCAGCTTAAGGTCAGGCGAAACGGCTGGAAACACCATATATTTT. The V gene is TRBV7-8, the J gene TRBJ1-3; D ambiguous. The CDR3 spans 17 residues. The V gene's germline CDR1 is SGHVS and CDR2 FQNEAQ. The V end lost 2 bases, the J end lost 2 bases, and 16 bases lay between the germline ends.

This rearrangement joins TRBV5-1 to TRBJ1-3; the D is unclear. V was trimmed by 4 bases and J by 2 bases, leaving 10 bases between them. Germline V gene sequence: CDR1 SGHRS, CDR2 YFSETQ. The CDR3 is made up of 14 amino acids. In DNA, the CDR3 is TGCGCCAGCAGCCCCGACTTGGCTGGAAACACCATATATTTT. Translating gives CASSPDLAGNTIYF.

This clone showed up just once. This chain uses TRBV5-1 with TRBJ1-4; D might be TRBD1 (6 bases). Trimming took off 2 bases at V and 4 bases at J, with 12 bases between the two ends. Germline CDR1 is SGHRS and CDR2 is YFSETQ. This CDR3 comprises 15 residues. This CDR3 reads CASSLIQGRNEKLFF. The CDR3 bases are TGCGCCAGCAGCTTAATACAGGGACGTAATGAAAAACTGTTTTTT.

J is TRBJ2-1 and V is TRBV28; D remains unclear. Germline V gene data show CDR1 as MDHEN and CDR2 as SYDVKM. The CDR3 is 14 amino acids. V gave up 6 bases and J gave up 5 bases, with 14 bases separating them. CDR3 sequence: CASSPVGEDNEQFF. For the CDR3, the DNA is TGTGCCAGCAGCCCCGTTGGAGAGGACAATGAGCAGTTCTTC.

The CDR3 sequence is CASSLLGGESYEQYF. The DNA of the CDR3 is TGCGCCAGCAGCTTGTTGGGGGGGGAGTCCTACGAGCAGTACTTC. The chain couples TRBV5-1 to TRBJ2-7; 7 positions match TRBD2. V shed 1 base, J shed 1 base, and the junction held 5 bases outside the gene matches. The CDR3 extends over 15 amino acids. Germline CDR1 SGHRS, CDR2 YFSETQ. The full variable domain, with the rest looked up from reference TRBV5-1 and TRBJ2-7, is KAGVTQTPRYLIKTRGQQVTLSCSPISGHRSVSWYQQTPGQGLQFLFEYFSETQRNKGNFPGRFSGRQFSNSRSEMNVSTLELGDSALYLCASSLLGGESYEQYFGPGTRLTVT.

The V gene is TRBV5-4, the J gene TRBJ2-1; the D gene is possibly TRBD2 (7 bases). V was shortened by 2 bases and J by 10 bases, with 19 bases between the two germline ends. The CDR3 is 15 amino acids. Germline V gene data show CDR1 as SGHNT and CDR2 as YYREEE (reference sequence). CDR3 sequence (DNA): TGTGCCAGCAGCTTTATCGGGGGGCCCGCAGAAGAGCAGTTCTTC. Translated: CASSFIGGPAEEQFF.

The V call is TRBV20-1, the J call TRBJ2-7; D unclear. Germline V gene lookup returns CDR1 DFQATT and CDR2 SNEGSKA (reference sequence). The CDR3 has 10 amino acids. Trimming took off 4 bases at V and 3 bases at J, with 4 bases between the two ends. CDR3 nucleotides: TGCAGTGCTATAATCTACGAGCAGTACTTC. Translation gives CSAIIYEQYF.

This chain uses TRBV5-1 with TRBJ1-5; weak D call: TRBD1 (5 bases). The CDR3 is made up of 15 amino acids. Germline V gene sequence: CDR1 SGHRS, CDR2 YFSETQ. The V end lost 0 bases, the J end lost 4 bases, and 11 bases lay between the germline ends. In DNA, the CDR3 is TGCGCCAGCAGCTTGGATGGGGCTCCGAATCAGCCCCAGCATTTT. This codes for CASSLDGAPNQPQHF.

V gene TRBV6-6 combines with J gene TRBJ1-4, with TRBD1 as a possible D gene (6 bases). Between the trimmed V and J ends, which lost 2 bases and 7 bases, there was a span of 11 bases. The CDR3 has 14 amino acids. CDR1 and CDR2 from the germline V gene are MNHNY and SVGAGI (reference sequence). The CDR3: CASSYLGQSEKLFF. The CDR3 region has the DNA TGTGCCAGCAGTTACCTCGGACAGTCTGAAAAACTGTTTTTT.

There are a few counts of this clone. The chain couples TRBV6-1 to TRBJ1-6, with D possibly matching TRBD1 (5 bases). V was pared by 8 bases and J by 0 bases, with 8 bases between. Germline-derived CDR1 and CDR2 are MNHNS and SASEGT. The CDR3 loop spans 14 amino acids. The CDR3 DNA is TGTGCCAGCCGACAGAGCTCCTATAATTCACCCCTCCACTTT. Residues: CASRQSSYNSPLHF.

V gene TRBV13 combines with J gene TRBJ2-5, with 11 positions matching TRBD2. Germline V gives CDR1 PRHDT, CDR2 FYEKMQ (reference sequence). The CDR3 is 17 residues long. The ends lost 5 bases at V and 2 bases at J; junction bases unmatched: 10. The CDR3 protein is CASSKRLAGRRQETQYF. CDR3 DNA sequence: TGTGCCAGCAGCAAACGACTAGCGGGACGGCGACAAGAGACCCAGTACTTC.

The rearrangement joins TRBV9 to TRBJ1-1; possibly TRBD1 for D (6 bases). CDR1 and CDR2 from the germline V gene are SGDLS and YYNGEE. V gave up 0 bases and J gave up 3 bases, with 9 bases separating them. This CDR3 has 14 amino acids. Here the CDR3 reads CASSVEQGDTEAFF. CDR3 sequence (DNA): TGTGCCAGCAGCGTAGAACAGGGAGACACTGAAGCTTTCTTT.

This clone was picked up a small number of times. This chain uses TRBV5-6 with TRBJ2-5, with 8 bases matching TRBD2. The CDR3 covers 14 residues. After removal of 5 bases from V and 5 bases from J, the junction contained 8 bases not matched to a gene. Germline V gene sequence: CDR1 SGHDT, CDR2 YYEEEE. The DNA for the CDR3 is TGTGCCAGCAGTTTCGCTAGCGGGTTGGAGACCCAGTACTTC. Translating it yields CASSFASGLETQYF.

This clone was seen only once. This chain links TRBV2 with TRBJ2-4, with 8 bases lining up with TRBD1. From germline, CDR1 is SNHLY and CDR2 FYNNEI. V shed 10 bases and J 3 bases; nucleotides not matched to a gene: 11. This CDR3 contains 15 residues. This chain's CDR3 is CATNQGAGGKNIQYF. CDR3 in DNA: TGTGCCACCAATCAGGGGGCAGGAGGCAAAAACATTCAGTACTTC.

The gene calls are TRBV2 and TRBJ1-6; 10 positions agree with TRBD1. V dropped 5 bases and J dropped 10; count of bases not matched to a gene: 5. The CDR3 is 14 amino acids. Germline V gives CDR1 SNHLY, CDR2 FYNNEI. Here the CDR3 DNA reads TGTGCCAGCAGTTCAGGGACAGGGGTCTCACCCCTCCACTTT. Its protein is CASSSGTGVSPLHF.

The rearrangement joins TRBV13 to TRBJ1-2, with 10 bases identical to TRBD1. The germline CDR1 and CDR2 sequences are PRHDT and FYEKMQ (reference sequence). This CDR3 spans 16 amino acids. Losses at the gene ends were 5 bases for V and 2 bases for J; bases not matched to a gene: 8. CDR3: CASSIDRGRVNYGYTF. In DNA form, the CDR3 reads TGTGCCAGCAGCATAGACAGGGGGCGGGTCAACTATGGCTACACCTTC.

The chain links TRBV6-1 to TRBJ2-7; possible D gene TRBD2, 7 bases. Looked up from germline, CDR1 is MNHNS and CDR2 is SASEGT. Trimming pared 7 bases from V and 3 bases from J, leaving 19 bases between. The CDR3 has 15 residues. As DNA, the CDR3 is TGTGCCAGCAACAAGGGGGGGCGGTTAGTCTACGAGCAGTACTTC. Protein: CASNKGGRLVYEQYF.

This CDR3 reads CASSIKQYHQETQYF. The CDR3 DNA reads TGTGCCAGCAGTATCAAACAGTACCACCAAGAGACCCAGTACTTC. The V and J genes are TRBV6-1 and TRBJ2-5; D is uncertain. The CDR3 spans 15 residues. Germline V gene lookup returns CDR1 MNHNS and CDR2 SASEGT. V lost 5 bases and J lost 0, with 13 bases in between.

The chain joins TRBV7-6 to TRBJ2-7; weak D call: TRBD1 (6 bases). The CDR3 contains 13 residues. The germline V and J ends were trimmed by 2 bases and 5 bases, with 10 bases remaining between them. The germline CDR1 and CDR2 sequences are SGHVS and FNYEAQ. CDR3: CASSLLRGNEQYF. CDR3 DNA: TGTGCCAGCAGCTTACTCAGGGGCAACGAGCAGTACTTC.

The V and J genes are TRBV7-2 and TRBJ1-4; D not certain. Trimming took off 3 bases at V and 0 bases at J, with 8 bases between the two ends. CDR1 is SGHTA, CDR2 FQGNSA, per germline. This CDR3 has 15 amino acids. The CDR3 nucleotides are TGTGCCAGCAGCTTCCACAGCACAACTAATGAAAAACTGTTTTTT. Translated, it gives CASSFHSTTNEKLFF.

The rearrangement joins TRBV18 to TRBJ2-3, with D perhaps matching TRBD2 (5 bases). Trimming left V 0 bases short and J 2 bases short, with 12 bases between. Germline values: CDR1 KGHSH, CDR2 LQKENI. The CDR3 sequence is 16 residues long. The CDR3 loop is CASSPPGGSPTDTQYF. CDR3 sequence (DNA): TGTGCCAGCTCACCACCGGGCGGGTCACCCACAGATACGCAGTATTTT.

The J gene is TRBJ2-3, the V gene TRBV7-2, with D possibly being TRBD1 (5 bases). The germline gives CDR1 SGHTA, CDR2 FQGNSA. Trimming shortened V by 3 bases and J by 6 bases, and 7 bases separated the two germline ends. The CDR3 length is 12 residues. CDR3 protein: CASSLGRDTQYF. CDR3 nucleotides: TGTGCCAGCAGCTTGGGGCGGGATACGCAGTATTTT.

The CDR3 region is CASSPLEDTQYF. The DNA of the CDR3 is TGTGCCAGCAGCCCCCTGGAGGATACGCAGTATTTT. The rearrangement links TRBV9 to TRBJ2-3; D unresolved. With 4 bases removed from V and 6 bases from J, the gap between germline ends came to 9 bases. Germline CDR1 and CDR2: SGDLS and YYNGEE. The CDR3 contains 12 residues.